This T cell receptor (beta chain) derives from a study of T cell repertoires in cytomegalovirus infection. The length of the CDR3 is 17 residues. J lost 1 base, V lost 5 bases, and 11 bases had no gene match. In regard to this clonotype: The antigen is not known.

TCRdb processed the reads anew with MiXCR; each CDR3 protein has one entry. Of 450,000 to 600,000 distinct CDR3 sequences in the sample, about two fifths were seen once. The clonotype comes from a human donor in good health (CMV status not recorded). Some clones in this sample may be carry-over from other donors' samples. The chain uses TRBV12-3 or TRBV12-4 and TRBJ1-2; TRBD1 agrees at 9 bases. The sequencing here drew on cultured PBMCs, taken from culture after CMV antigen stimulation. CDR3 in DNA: TGTGCCAGCAGTCTCGCCGGGACAGGGACCAATAACTATGGCTACACCTTC. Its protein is CASSLAGTGTNNYGYTF.